These 9 T cell receptor beta chains came from one sample sequenced in a study of blood T cell repertoires in COVID-19. Method: immunoSEQ multiplex PCR; TCRdb's copy keeps in-frame clones and lacks some. The repertoire holds roughly 100,000 clones, with 91% as singletons. The sample consisted of peripheral blood. The receptors were sampled from a man younger than 35 with acute or convalescent COVID-19.

The chain has TRBV4-2 and TRBJ2-4, with 14 bases fitting TRBD2. This CDR3 is 15 amino acids long. V trimming: 5 bases; J trimming: 8 bases; junction bases outside the gene matches: 5. Germline CDR1 is LGHNA and CDR2 is YNFKEQ. The CDR3 is CASSLQGLAGDIQYF. CDR3 bases: TGTGCCAGCAGCTTACAGGGACTAGCGGGAGACATTCAGTACTTC.

The chain joins TRBV30 to TRBJ1-3; 8 nucleotides agree with TRBD1. Trimming removed 2 bases from V and 0 bases from J; junction bases left unmatched: 0. Per germline, CDR1 GTSNPN and CDR2 SVGIG (reference sequence). This CDR3 is built from 14 residues. The CDR3 region is CAWSTGGSGNTIYF. Here the CDR3 DNA reads TGTGCCTGGAGTACAGGGGGCTCTGGAAACACCATATATTTT. The variable domain in full, with the rest retrieved from reference TRBV30 and TRBJ1-3, is SQTIHQWPATLVQPVGSPLSLECTVEGTSNPNLYWYRQAAGRGLQLLFYSVGIGQISSEVPQNLSASRPQDRQFILSSKKLLLSDSGFYLCAWSTGGSGNTIYFGEGSWLTVV.

This chain links TRBV7-6 with TRBJ1-3; weak D call: TRBD1 (5 bases). The CDR3 is made up of 14 amino acids. Germline V gives CDR1 SGHVS, CDR2 FNYEAQ. With 2 bases removed from V and 3 bases from J, the gap between germline ends came to 8 bases. The CDR3 DNA reads TGTGCCAGCAGCTTACAGGGAAGTGGAAACACCATATATTTT. Its translation is CASSLQGSGNTIYF.

This rearrangement joins TRBV6-5 to TRBJ1-6, with TRBD1 matching over 7 bases. The ends lost 4 bases at V and 7 bases at J; junction bases unmatched: 4. This CDR3 spans 14 amino acids. Germline V gene data show CDR1 as MNHEY and CDR2 as SVGAGI. The DNA for the CDR3 is TGTGCCAGCAGTTCCGGGACAGACAATTCACCCCTCCACTTT. Its translation is CASSSGTDNSPLHF.

The chain combines TRBV7-9 with TRBJ1-4; 10 nucleotides line up with TRBD1. CDR1 SEHNR and CDR2 FQNEAQ come from the germline V gene (reference sequence). The ends lost 1 base at V and 8 bases at J; junction bases unmatched: 4. This CDR3 contains 15 residues. The CDR3 coding sequence is TGTGCCAGCAGCTTAGGCGGGACAGGGGAGGAAAAACTGTTTTTT. Its translation: CASSLGGTGEEKLFF.

This rearrangement joins TRBV2 to TRBJ1-2; D is unclear. CDR3 length equals 12 residues. V gave up 4 bases and J gave up 6 bases, with 9 bases separating them. The germline V gene encodes CDR1 SNHLY and CDR2 FYNNEI. The CDR3 sequence is CASSGPGDGYTF. As DNA, the CDR3 is TGTGCCAGCAGTGGCCCCGGGGATGGCTACACCTTC.

This chain connects TRBV5-6 to TRBJ2-1, with D possibly matching TRBD1 (6 bases). The CDR3 is 14 residues long. Trimming removed 1 base at V and 8 bases at J, with 13 bases between. The germline gives CDR1 SGHDT, CDR2 YYEEEE. The CDR3 loop is CASSLKQGRDEQFF. In DNA, the CDR3 is TGTGCCAGCAGCTTGAAACAGGGCCGGGATGAGCAGTTCTTC.

This CDR3 reads CASSQVYGRQGTHNEQFF. The DNA of the CDR3 is TGTGCCAGCAGCCAAGTATATGGTCGGCAGGGGACACACAATGAGCAGTTCTTC. The gene calls are TRBV14 and TRBJ2-1, with D possibly matching TRBD1 (6 bases). The CDR3 runs 18 residues. Germline V CDR1 and CDR2: SGHDN, FVKESK. The V gene lost 1 base and the J gene lost 5 bases, with 21 bases spanning the gap.

This chain connects TRBV18 to TRBJ2-1; 7 bases align to TRBD1. The CDR3 loop spans 14 amino acids. Germline values: CDR1 KGHSH, CDR2 LQKENI. Trimming at V came to 2 bases and at J to 9 bases, leaving 7 bases not matched to a gene. The CDR3 DNA sequence: TGTGCCAGCTCACCAACAGGGGACCGGGGTGAGCAGTTCTTC. It is translated as CASSPTGDRGEQFF. Looking up the rest from reference TRBV18 and TRBJ2-1 gives the full variable domain: NAGVMQNPRHLVRRRGQEARLRCSPMKGHSHVYWYRQLPEEGLKFMVYLQKENIIDESGMPKERFSAEFPKEGPSILRIQQVVRGDSAAYFCASSPTGDRGEQFFGPGTRLTVL.